This T cell receptor (beta chain) was identified during a study of T cell clonality in common variable immunodeficiency. Study results and caveats: Authors noted CVID clonality's cause needs subpopulation repertoire sequencing. Reportedly, TCR beta sequences from common variable immunodeficiency showed fewer deletions and N-nucleotide insertions.

This clone appeared a few times. Its antigen is not known. The read ends 3 residues before the CDR3 terminus; that terminus is restored from the germline J gene. The protocol was immunoSEQ multiplex PCR, while the TCRdb copy is restricted to in-frame clones and leaves out a portion. The data list about 23,000 clones, none observed once; roughly 8.8% falls to the top ten. V lost 0 bases and J lost 2, with 6 bases in between. Germline-derived CDR1 and CDR2 are SGHNT and YENEEA. CDR3 size: 14 residues. The gene calls are TRBV11-3 and TRBJ2-3; D call uncertain. The material sequenced was peripheral blood mononuclear cells. The TCR was taken from a human donor with common variable immunodeficiency. The CDR3 protein is CASSLDSFTDTQYF. Incomplete CDR3 DNA: TGTGCCAGCAGCTTAGACAGTTTCACAGATACG.